Below, 25 T cell receptor beta chains from the same sample are listed, as sequenced in a study of CD8 T cells in Susac syndrome (dated by TCRdb to about 2019). Receptor amplification or capture employed the immunoSEQ multiplex PCR assay. RNA was extracted using the RNeasy kit, and roughly 0.5 to 1 ug of the RNA was reverse transcribed with random hexamers. TCRdb redid the processing of the public reads, applying fastp at Q25 and MiXCR, and retained in-frame beta chains. Here each entry gathers all rows of one CDR3 protein and keeps the most common genes and DNA. This sample holds 100,000 to 150,000 distinct CDR3 sequences; around 94% were observed only once. 0.21% of the sample is held by the ten biggest clonotypes. The specimen sequenced was CD8+ T cells from PBMCs. These receptors were taken from a human donor with Susac syndrome.

Comments on this clonotype: The DNA is omitted, as the CDR3 cannot be located on it reliably, and the CDR3 follows TCRdb's listing. The rearrangement uses TRBV6-5 and TRBJ2-5; the table gives TRBD1 as D, unverified against the DNA. The germline CDR1 and CDR2 sequences are MNHEY and SVGAGI. The CDR3 is made up of 15 amino acids, end residues included. The CDR3 loop is CASSSSGGERETQYF.

This CDR3 is CASSYSLAGGRDTQYF. The CDR3 bases are TGTGCCAGCAGTTACTCGCTAGCGGGAGGGCGTGATACGCAGTATTTT. The J gene is TRBJ2-3, the V gene TRBV6-5, with 12 bases matching TRBD2. V shed 0 bases, J shed 6 bases, and the junction held 4 bases outside the gene matches. This CDR3 has 16 residues. Germline CDR1 and CDR2: MNHEY and SVGAGI.

In its sample, this clonotype was seen once. The chain uses TRBV27 and TRBJ2-1; possible D gene TRBD2, 5 bases. V lost 6 bases to trimming and J lost 0 bases, with 15 bases between them. The CDR3 has 16 amino acids. Per the germline V gene, CDR1 is MNHEY and CDR2 is SMNVEV (reference sequence). The CDR3 DNA reads TGTGCCAGCAGCCGGGAATTGCCGAACTCCTACAATGAGCAGTTCTTC. It is translated as CASSRELPNSYNEQFF.

The CDR3 loop reads CSVQRGQGNEKLFF. The CDR3 coding sequence is TGCAGCGTGCAAAGGGGACAGGGAAATGAAAAACTGTTTTTT. The rearrangement joins TRBV29-1 to TRBJ1-4, with TRBD1 matching over 9 bases. The CDR3 has 14 residues. V dropped 6 bases and J dropped 5; count of bases not matched to a gene: 7. Per the germline V gene, CDR1 is SQVTM and CDR2 is ANQGSEA.

This rearrangement joins TRBV11-1 to TRBJ2-5, with TRBD2 matching over 7 bases. There are 20 residues in the CDR3. V shed 1 base and J 0 bases; nucleotides not matched to a gene: 17. Germline assignment: CDR1 SGHAT and CDR2 FQDESV (reference sequence). CDR3 bases: TGTGCCAGCAGCTTAGAAGCTTCGCAGAGGACTAGTAGGGACCAAGAGACCCAGTACTTC. Encoded protein: CASSLEASQRTSRDQETQYF.

This chain connects TRBV5-6 to TRBJ2-5; 9 nucleotides match TRBD2. The ends lost 4 bases at V and 2 bases at J; junction bases unmatched: 3. The germline CDR1 and CDR2 sequences are SGHDT and YYEEEE. This CDR3 is built from 14 residues. The CDR3 nucleotides are TGTGCCAGCAGCATCCTAGCGGGGCAAGAGACCCAGTACTTC. Translating it yields CASSILAGQETQYF.

The V and J genes are TRBV20-1 and TRBJ2-3; D is unresolved. Trimming cost V 0 bases and J 0 bases, with 10 bases left between them. Germline V gene sequence: CDR1 DFQATT, CDR2 SNEGSKA (reference sequence). The CDR3 consists of 15 residues. The DNA for the CDR3 is TGCAGTGCTAGAGAGGCTACAATGAGCACAGATACGCAGTATTTT. Its translation: CSAREATMSTDTQYF.

The genes are TRBV4-3 and TRBJ2-5; no reliable D call. The CDR3 length is 14 residues. The germline V gene has CDR1 LGHNA and CDR2 YSLEER. V lost 0 bases and J lost 0, with 5 bases in between. The CDR3 is CASSQDGNQETQYF. CDR3 sequence (DNA): TGCGCCAGCAGCCAAGATGGCAACCAAGAGACCCAGTACTTC.

The J gene is TRBJ1-5, the V gene TRBV7-6; no firm D call. The V and J ends lost 5 bases and 9 bases respectively, with 14 bases between them. Germline-derived CDR1 and CDR2 are SGHVS and FNYEAQ. The CDR3 sequence is 13 residues long. CDR3 nucleotides: TGTGCCAGCAGCCAGGTGGTCGGGAGGCCCCAGCATTTT. Translation: CASSQVVGRPQHF.

The V gene is TRBV12-3 or TRBV12-4, the J gene TRBJ1-2, with D maybe TRBD1 (6 bases). CDR3 size: 16 residues. The V end lost 3 bases, the J end lost 2 bases, and 16 bases lay between the germline ends. CDR3 DNA sequence: TGTGCCAGCAGTTTGGGGGAACAGGGCCCAAACTATGGCTACACCTTC. It yields the protein CASSLGEQGPNYGYTF.

The rearrangement joins TRBV6-4 to TRBJ2-5, with D possibly being TRBD2 (5 bases). CDR3 length: 15 residues. The V end lost 5 bases, the J end lost 2 bases, and 15 bases lay between the germline ends. Germline CDR1 reads MRHNA; CDR2 reads SNTAGT. The CDR3 DNA is TGTGCCAGCAGTCCCCAGGCGGGCAAACAAGAGACCCAGTACTTC. It encodes CASSPQAGKQETQYF.

V gene TRBV4-1 combines with J gene TRBJ2-2, with 9 nucleotides matching TRBD1. Looked up from germline, CDR1 is MGHRA and CDR2 is YSYEKL. This CDR3 spans 16 amino acids. Trimming at V came to 4 bases and at J to 1 base, leaving 4 bases not matched to a gene. The CDR3 region is CASSPGTGLNTGELFF. The DNA for the CDR3 is TGCGCCAGCAGCCCCGGGACAGGGTTGAACACCGGGGAGCTGTTTTTT.

The CDR3 spells CASSVGQGSTEAFF. The CDR3 coding sequence is TGTGCCAGCAGCGTCGGACAGGGATCCACTGAAGCTTTCTTT. The V gene is TRBV9, the J gene TRBJ1-1; the match to TRBD1 covers 8 bases. The trim removed 2 bases at V and 4 bases at J, leaving 4 bases unmatched. The CDR3 is 14 amino acids. Germline V CDR1 and CDR2: SGDLS, YYNGEE.

This chain links TRBV15 with TRBJ2-3; D might be TRBD2 (7 bases). The CDR3 covers 15 residues. The V and J ends lost 7 bases and 3 bases respectively, with 17 bases between them. The germline gives CDR1 LNHNV, CDR2 YYDKDF (reference sequence). CDR3 sequence (DNA): TGTGCCACCAAGGTCGTGAGGGGGGGGACAGATACGCAGTATTTT. Its translation: CATKVVRGGTDTQYF.

This chain joins TRBV2 and TRBJ1-6; 7 bases fit TRBD1. CDR3 size: 17 residues. V dropped 5 bases and J dropped 0; count of bases not matched to a gene: 7. Germline V gene data show CDR1 as SNHLY and CDR2 as FYNNEI. This chain's CDR3 is CASSPQGESSYNSPLHF. For the CDR3, the DNA is TGTGCCAGCAGTCCCCAGGGGGAGAGCTCCTATAATTCACCCCTCCACTTT.

The CDR3 protein is CASSIHSTASYEQYF. CDR3 in DNA: TGTGCCAGCAGCATACACTCGACAGCCTCCTACGAGCAGTACTTC. This chain connects TRBV13 to TRBJ2-7, with D maybe TRBD1 (5 bases). The CDR3 runs 15 residues. Germline values: CDR1 PRHDT, CDR2 FYEKMQ (reference sequence). Trimming removed 5 bases from V and 0 bases from J, with 14 bases in between.

The rearrangement uses TRBV30 and TRBJ2-5; D remains unclear. V was cut by 4 bases and J by 7 bases, with 22 bases left in between. Germline V gene lookup returns CDR1 GTSNPN and CDR2 SVGIG (reference sequence). The CDR3 length is 15 residues. CDR3 DNA sequence: TGTGCCTGGAAGATCGACTCCAACCCTTGGGGGACCCAGTACTTC. Protein: CAWKIDSNPWGTQYF. The whole variable domain, filled in from reference TRBV30 and TRBJ2-5, reads SQTIHQWPATLVQPVGSPLSLECTVEGTSNPNLYWYRQAAGRGLQLLFYSVGIGQISSEVPQNLSASRPQDRQFILSSKKLLLSDSGFYLCAWKIDSNPWGTQYFGPGTRLLVL.

This chain connects TRBV12-3 or TRBV12-4 to TRBJ2-3; 9 bases map to TRBD1. CDR3 length: 14 amino acids. V lost 8 bases, J lost 5 bases, and 8 bases stayed unmatched. CDR3 sequence reads: CASAGTGSVDTQYF. The CDR3 DNA reads TGTGCCAGCGCCGGGACAGGGTCTGTAGATACGCAGTATTTT.

The V gene is TRBV20-1, the J gene TRBJ2-1, with D possibly TRBD1 on 6 matching bases. V gave up 1 base and J gave up 8 bases, with 9 bases separating them. The CDR3 totals 12 residues. Germline CDR1 DFQATT, CDR2 SNEGSKA (reference sequence). The CDR3 nucleotides are TGCAGTGCTAGAGGGGGGCTCTATGAGCAGTTCTTC. It specifies CSARGGLYEQFF.

CDR3: CASTPWTGTDGYTF. The CDR3 coding sequence is TGCGCCAGCACCCCCTGGACAGGGACGGATGGCTACACCTTC. This chain uses TRBV10-2 with TRBJ1-2; 8 bases fit TRBD1. The CDR3 runs 14 residues. V gave up 7 bases and J gave up 6 bases; unmatched junction bases: 10. Germline V lookup: CDR1 WSHSY, CDR2 SAAADI.

This chain connects TRBV20-1 to TRBJ2-7, with TRBD2 identical over 7 bases. The V gene's germline CDR1 is DFQATT and CDR2 SNEGSKA (reference sequence). V lost 1 base, J lost 4 bases, and 7 bases stayed unmatched. The CDR3 covers 14 residues. CDR3 coding DNA: TGCAGTGCTAGAGGCCTTGAGCGGGATTACGAGCAGTACTTC. Its protein product is CSARGLERDYEQYF.

V is TRBV28 and J is TRBJ2-1; D perhaps matches TRBD1 (5 bases). This CDR3 comprises 16 residues. The ends were cut back, 4 bases at V and 4 bases at J, with 17 bases in the middle. CDR1 MDHEN and CDR2 SYDVKM come from the germline V gene. The DNA of the CDR3 is TGTGCCAGCAGTTCGTATACAGGAATCGCTTACAATGAGCAGTTCTTC. It encodes CASSSYTGIAYNEQFF. The entire variable domain, with the rest obtained from reference TRBV28 and TRBJ2-1, is as follows: DVKVTQSSRYLVKRTGEKVFLECVQDMDHENMFWYRQDPGLGLRLIYFSYDVKMKEKGDIPEGYSVSREKKERFSLILESASTNQTSMYLCASSSYTGIAYNEQFFGPGTRLTVL.

V is TRBV5-1 and J is TRBJ2-5; TRBD1 matches 9 bases. The junction had 5 bases not matched to a gene; V was cut back by 3 bases and J by 5 bases. CDR3 length equals 14 residues. Per the germline V gene, CDR1 is SGHRS and CDR2 is YFSETQ. The DNA for the CDR3 is TGCGCCAGCAGCTGGACAGGGGTAGGGGAGACCCAGTACTTC. Its translation: CASSWTGVGETQYF.

The genes are TRBV12-3 or TRBV12-4 and TRBJ2-7, with unresolved D. The CDR3 has 14 residues. The V end lost 6 bases, the J end lost 2 bases, and 14 bases lay between the germline ends. For the CDR3, the DNA is TGTGCCAGCAGCTCCACGTCCCAGGCCTACGAGCAGTACTTC. It yields the protein CASSSTSQAYEQYF.

The chain carries TRBV5-6 and TRBJ2-7, with D hard to call. Germline V gene sequence: CDR1 SGHDT, CDR2 YYEEEE. V gave up 5 bases and J gave up 5 bases, with 17 bases separating them. The length of the CDR3 is 14 residues. This chain's CDR3 is CASSFDLTGHEQYF. For the CDR3, the DNA is TGTGCCAGCAGTTTTGACCTCACGGGCCACGAGCAGTACTTC.